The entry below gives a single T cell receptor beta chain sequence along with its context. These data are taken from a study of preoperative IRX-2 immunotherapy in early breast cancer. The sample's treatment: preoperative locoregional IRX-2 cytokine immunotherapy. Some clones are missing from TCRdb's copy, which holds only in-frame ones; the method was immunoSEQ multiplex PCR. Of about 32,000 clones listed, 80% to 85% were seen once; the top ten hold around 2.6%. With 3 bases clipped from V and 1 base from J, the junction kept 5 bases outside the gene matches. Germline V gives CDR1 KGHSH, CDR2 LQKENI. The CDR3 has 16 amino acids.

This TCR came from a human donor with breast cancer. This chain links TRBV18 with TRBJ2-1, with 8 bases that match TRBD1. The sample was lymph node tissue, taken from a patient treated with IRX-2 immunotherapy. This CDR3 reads CASSPQGAGSYNEQFF. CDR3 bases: TGTGCCAGCTCACCCCAGGGGGCAGGGTCCTACAATGAGCAGTTCTTC.